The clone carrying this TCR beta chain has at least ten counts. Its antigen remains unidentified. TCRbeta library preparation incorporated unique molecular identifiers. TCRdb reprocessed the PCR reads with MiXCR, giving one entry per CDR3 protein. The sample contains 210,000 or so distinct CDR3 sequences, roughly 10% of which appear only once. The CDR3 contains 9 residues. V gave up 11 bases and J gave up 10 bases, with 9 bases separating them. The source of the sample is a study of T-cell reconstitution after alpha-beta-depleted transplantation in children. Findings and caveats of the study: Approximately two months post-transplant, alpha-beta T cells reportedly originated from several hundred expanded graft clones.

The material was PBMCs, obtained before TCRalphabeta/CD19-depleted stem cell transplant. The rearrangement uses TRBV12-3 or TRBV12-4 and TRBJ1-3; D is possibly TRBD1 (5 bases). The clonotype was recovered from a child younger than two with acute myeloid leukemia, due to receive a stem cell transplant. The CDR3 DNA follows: TGTGCCTTCGGGGGGACCATATATTTT. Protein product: CAFGGTIYF.